This record covers a single T cell receptor beta chain. Its target is unknown. Generated by immunoSEQ multiplex PCR, the TCRdb table keeps only in-frame clones and is missing some. The sample contains over 100,000 clones, just over 90% of which appear only once. The data belong to a study of graft-versus-host responses after intestinal transplantation. General study results and limits: Early post-transplant declines in HvG were associated with peak levels of circulating GvH clones.

Trimming took 1 base from V and 3 from J, leaving 9 bases between them. The CDR3 spans 14 residues. CDR1 is MGHDK and CDR2 is SYGVNS in the germline V gene. The receptor's source is a human donor who was the organ donor for an intestinal transplant. The J gene is TRBJ2-5, the V gene TRBV25-1; maybe TRBD1 (5 bases). This specimen was unstimulated CD4+ T cells sorted from spleen or lymph node cells, taken before transplant. CDR3 nucleotide sequence: TGTGCCAGCAGTGAATGGGGCCGGGAAGAGACCCAGTACTTC. Amino acid sequence: CASSEWGREETQYF.